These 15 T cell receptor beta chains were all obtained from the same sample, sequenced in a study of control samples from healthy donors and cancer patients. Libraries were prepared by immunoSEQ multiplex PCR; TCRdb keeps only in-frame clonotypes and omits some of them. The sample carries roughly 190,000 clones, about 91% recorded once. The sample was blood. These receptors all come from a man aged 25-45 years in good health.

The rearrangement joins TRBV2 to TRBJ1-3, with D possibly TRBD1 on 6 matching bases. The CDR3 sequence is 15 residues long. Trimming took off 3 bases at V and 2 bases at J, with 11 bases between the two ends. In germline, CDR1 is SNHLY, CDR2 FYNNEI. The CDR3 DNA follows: TGTGCCAGCAGTGAGGCCAGGGGTACTGGAAACACCATATATTTT. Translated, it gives CASSEARGTGNTIYF.

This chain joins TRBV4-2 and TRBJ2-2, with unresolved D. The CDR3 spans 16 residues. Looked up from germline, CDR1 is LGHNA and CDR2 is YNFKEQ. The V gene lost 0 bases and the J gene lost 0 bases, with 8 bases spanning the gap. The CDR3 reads CASSQEGTTNTGELFF. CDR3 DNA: TGTGCCAGCAGCCAAGAAGGCACTACGAACACCGGGGAGCTGTTTTTT.

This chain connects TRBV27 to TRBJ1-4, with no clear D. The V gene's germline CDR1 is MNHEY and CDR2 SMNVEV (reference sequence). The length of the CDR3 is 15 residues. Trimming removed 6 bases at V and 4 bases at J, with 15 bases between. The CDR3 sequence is CASSPGGANNEKLFF. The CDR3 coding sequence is TGTGCCAGCAGCCCCGGAGGAGCCAATAATGAAAAACTGTTTTTT. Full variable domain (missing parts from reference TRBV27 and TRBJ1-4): EAQVTQNPRYLITVTGKKLTVTCSQNMNHEYMSWYRQDPGLGLRQIYYSMNVEVTDKGDVPEGYKVSRKEKRNFPLILESPSPNQTSLYFCASSPGGANNEKLFFGSGTQLSVL.

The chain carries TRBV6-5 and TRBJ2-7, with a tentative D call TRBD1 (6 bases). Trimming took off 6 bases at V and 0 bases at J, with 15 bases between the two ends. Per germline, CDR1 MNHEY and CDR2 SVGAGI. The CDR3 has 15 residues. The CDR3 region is CASRQGQSSSYEQYF. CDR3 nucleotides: TGTGCCAGCAGACAAGGACAGTCAAGCTCCTACGAGCAGTACTTC.

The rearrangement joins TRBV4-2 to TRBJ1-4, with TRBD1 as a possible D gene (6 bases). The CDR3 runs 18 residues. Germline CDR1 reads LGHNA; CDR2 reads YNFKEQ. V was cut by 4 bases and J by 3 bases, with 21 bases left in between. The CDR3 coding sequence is TGTGCCAGCAGCCTCAAAACTCCACCGGGGGCAGCTAATGAAAAACTGTTTTTT. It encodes CASSLKTPPGAANEKLFF.

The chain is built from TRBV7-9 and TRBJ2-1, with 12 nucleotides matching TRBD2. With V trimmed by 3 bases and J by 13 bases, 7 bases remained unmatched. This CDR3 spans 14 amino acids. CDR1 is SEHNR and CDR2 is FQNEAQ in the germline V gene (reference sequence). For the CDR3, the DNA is TGTGCCAGCAGCTTTGGACTAGCGGGGCCCTCCCAGTTCTTC. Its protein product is CASSFGLAGPSQFF.

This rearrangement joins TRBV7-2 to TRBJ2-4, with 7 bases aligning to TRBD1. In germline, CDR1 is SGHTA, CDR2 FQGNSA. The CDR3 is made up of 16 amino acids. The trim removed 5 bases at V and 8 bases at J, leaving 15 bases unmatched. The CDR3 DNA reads TGTGCCAGCAGCCCCGAGGGTCTAGCAGGGGGACACATTCAGTACTTC. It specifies CASSPEGLAGGHIQYF.

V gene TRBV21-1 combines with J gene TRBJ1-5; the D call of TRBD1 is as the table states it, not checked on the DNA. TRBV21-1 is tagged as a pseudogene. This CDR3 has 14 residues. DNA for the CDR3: TGTGCCAGCAGCTCCGGGACAGGGTATCAGCCCCAGCATTTT. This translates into CASSSGTGYQPQHF.

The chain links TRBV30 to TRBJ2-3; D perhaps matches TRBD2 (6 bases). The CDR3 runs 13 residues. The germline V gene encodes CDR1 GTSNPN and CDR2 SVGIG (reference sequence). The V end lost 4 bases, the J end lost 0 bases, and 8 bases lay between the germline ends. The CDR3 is CAWKRGSTDTQYF. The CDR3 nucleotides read TGTGCCTGGAAACGGGGGAGCACAGATACGCAGTATTTT. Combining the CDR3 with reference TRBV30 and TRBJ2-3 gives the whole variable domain SQTIHQWPATLVQPVGSPLSLECTVEGTSNPNLYWYRQAAGRGLQLLFYSVGIGQISSEVPQNLSASRPQDRQFILSSKKLLLSDSGFYLCAWKRGSTDTQYFGPGTRLTVL.

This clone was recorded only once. This CDR3 reads CASSTRELGVAEAFF. In DNA, the CDR3 is TGTGCCAGCAGCACCAGGGAGTTGGGTGTCGCTGAAGCTTTCTTT. This rearrangement joins TRBV2 to TRBJ1-1, with a weak D call TRBD1 (5 bases). This CDR3 is 15 amino acids long. CDR1 is SNHLY, CDR2 FYNNEI, per germline. The V end lost 6 bases, the J end lost 6 bases, and 20 bases lay between the germline ends. The complete variable domain, with remaining parts taken from reference TRBV2 and TRBJ1-1, reads EPEVTQTPSHQVTQMGQEVILRCVPISNHLYFYWYRQILGQKVEFLVSFYNNEISEKSEIFDDQFSVERPDGSNFTLKIRSTKLEDSAMYFCASSTRELGVAEAFFGQGTRLTVV.

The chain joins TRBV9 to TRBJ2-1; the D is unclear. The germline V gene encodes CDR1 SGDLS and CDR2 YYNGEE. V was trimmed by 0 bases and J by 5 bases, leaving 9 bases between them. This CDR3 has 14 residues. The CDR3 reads CASSVVDSDNEQFF. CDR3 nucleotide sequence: TGTGCCAGCAGCGTAGTTGACTCGGACAATGAGCAGTTCTTC.

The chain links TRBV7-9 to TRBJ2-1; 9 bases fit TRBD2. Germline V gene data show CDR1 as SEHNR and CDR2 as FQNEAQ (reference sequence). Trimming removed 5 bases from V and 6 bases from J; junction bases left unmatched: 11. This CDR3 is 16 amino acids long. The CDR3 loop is CASSPITLTSGNEQFF. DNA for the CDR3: TGTGCCAGCAGCCCGATTACTTTGACTAGCGGCAATGAGCAGTTCTTC.

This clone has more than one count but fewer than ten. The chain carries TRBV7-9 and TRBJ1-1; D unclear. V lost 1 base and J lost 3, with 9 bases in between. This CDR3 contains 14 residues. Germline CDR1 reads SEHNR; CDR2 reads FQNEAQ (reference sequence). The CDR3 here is CASSLGIGDTEAFF. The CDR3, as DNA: TGTGCCAGCAGCTTAGGTATTGGGGACACTGAAGCTTTCTTT.

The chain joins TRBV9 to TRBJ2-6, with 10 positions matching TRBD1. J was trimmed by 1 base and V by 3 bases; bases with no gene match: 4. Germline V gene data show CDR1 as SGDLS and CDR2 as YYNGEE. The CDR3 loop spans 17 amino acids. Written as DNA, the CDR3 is TGTGCCAGCAGCGCGACAGGGGGCGCTTCTGGGGCCAACGTCCTGACTTTC. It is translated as CASSATGGASGANVLTF.

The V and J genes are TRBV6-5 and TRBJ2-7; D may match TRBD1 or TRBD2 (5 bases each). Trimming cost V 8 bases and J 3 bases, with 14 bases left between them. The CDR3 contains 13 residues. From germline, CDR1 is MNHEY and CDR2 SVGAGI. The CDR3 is CASLNGGFYEQYF. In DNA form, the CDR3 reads TGTGCCAGCTTGAATGGGGGTTTCTACGAGCAGTACTTC.